This T cell receptor beta chain derives from a study of Graves' ophthalmopathy and Graves' hyperthyroidism. Germline assignment: CDR1 SGDLS and CDR2 YYNGEE. The CDR3 consists of 14 residues. The V and J ends lost 3 bases and 4 bases, in that order; junction bases with no gene match: 6. Those donors who had ophthalmopathy presented with moderate-to-severe activity, a CAS of ≥3, a NOSPECS of ≥4 and a duration under 3 months. The sequenced template was RNA, covering the TCR beta CDR3 region. The authors performed first-round RT-PCR with HTBI primers and then a second-round multiplex PCR. TCRdb used MiXCR to reprocess the multiplex PCR reads, holding one entry per CDR3 protein. The table shows hundreds of thousands of distinct CDR3 sequences, with roughly 39% occurring only once. Concerning this clonotype itself: Antigen unknown.

Findings and caveats of the study: A model built from 13 signatures distinguished ophthalmopathy from stable hyperthyroidism with 87.88% sensitivity and about 80% specificity. Ophthalmopathy progression cases were predicted by the model with approximately 66% sensitivity and 72.22% specificity.

The source of this sequence is an adult man with Graves' ophthalmopathy. The V and J genes are TRBV9 and TRBJ2-5, with 7 bases that match TRBD1. The sequenced sample was peripheral blood. CDR3 loop: CASSDRGGGETQYF. The DNA for the CDR3 is TGTGCCAGCAGCGACAGGGGTGGGGGAGAGACCCAGTACTTC.